The T cell receptor (beta chain) under discussion was sequenced for a study of shared clonotypes between healthy human individuals. Broader study findings: Approximately 5.3% was the fraction of naive CD4 clonotypes found shared across a few donors.

Germline lookup yields CDR1 SGDLS and CDR2 YYNGEE. The V segment lost 3 bases and the J segment 7 bases; nucleotides outside the gene matches: 13. The CDR3 runs to 16 residues. In the case of this clone: Its specificity is unknown.

The donor population consisted of healthy HIV-negative adults with no recent acute infections or vaccinations. Every donor, a Caucasian adult, lived in Nashville, Tennessee. Replicate PCRs from sorted subsets contained 200 ng DNA, which is 31,000 or so T cell genomes. Only in-frame clones appear in the TCRdb table, and some are missing; sequencing was by immunoSEQ multiplex PCR. The table lists around 980,000 clones, 75% to 85% of them singletons. This sequence was found in a young man in good health. Some clones in this sample may be carry-over from other donors' samples. The V gene is TRBV9, the J gene TRBJ1-5; 7 positions match TRBD1. Sequenced input: memory CD4+ T cells from PBMCs. As for subset: CD45RA-negative fraction. CDR3 nucleotide sequence: TGTGCCAGCAGCGCCACGACAGGGAGTGGGAACCAGCCCCAGCATTTT. It is translated as CASSATTGSGNQPQHF.